This T cell receptor (beta chain) emerged from a study of T cell repertoires in cytomegalovirus infection. A few counts support this clonotype. TCRdb reprocessed the reads with MiXCR, giving one entry per CDR3 protein. The table shows under 850,000 distinct CDR3 sequences, with roughly 35% occurring only once. This CDR3 region has 16 residues. Germline lookup yields CDR1 SEHNR and CDR2 FQNEAQ (reference sequence). Germline trimming cut 1 base from V and 6 bases from J; bases unmatched to any gene: 8. The chain carries TRBV7-9 and TRBJ1-2, with 10 positions matching TRBD1. The sequence was obtained from a human donor in good health (CMV status not recorded). Some clones in this sample may be carry-over from other donors' samples. Sequencing was done on a sample of PBMCs. The CDR3 here is CASSLGGAGTGDGYTF. DNA for the CDR3: TGTGCCAGCAGCTTAGGAGGGGCCGGGACAGGGGATGGCTACACCTTC.